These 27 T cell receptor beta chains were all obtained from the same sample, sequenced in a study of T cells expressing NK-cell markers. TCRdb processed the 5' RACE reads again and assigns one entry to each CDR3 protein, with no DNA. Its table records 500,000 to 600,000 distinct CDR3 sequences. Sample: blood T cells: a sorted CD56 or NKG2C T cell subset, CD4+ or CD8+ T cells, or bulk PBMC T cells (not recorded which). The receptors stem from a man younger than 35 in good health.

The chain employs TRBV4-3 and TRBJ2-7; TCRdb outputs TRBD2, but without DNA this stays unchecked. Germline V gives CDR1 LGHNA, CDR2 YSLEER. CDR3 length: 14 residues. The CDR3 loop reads CASSQRLAGYEQYF.

This CDR3 reads CASSYLGTTIQSSYNEQFF. The V gene is TRBV6-5, the J gene TRBJ2-1; TCRdb's assignment of TRBD1 cannot be checked, as there is no DNA. The CDR3 runs 19 residues. CDR1 is MNHEY and CDR2 is SVGAGI in the germline V gene.

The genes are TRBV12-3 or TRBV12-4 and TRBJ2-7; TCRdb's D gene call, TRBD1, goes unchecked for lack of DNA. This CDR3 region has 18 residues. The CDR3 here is CASIPRGQGASGRGEQYF.

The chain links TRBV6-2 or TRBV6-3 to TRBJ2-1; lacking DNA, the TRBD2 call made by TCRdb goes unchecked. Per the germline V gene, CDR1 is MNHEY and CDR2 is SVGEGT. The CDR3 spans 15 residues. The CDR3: CASSLAESSGNEQFF.

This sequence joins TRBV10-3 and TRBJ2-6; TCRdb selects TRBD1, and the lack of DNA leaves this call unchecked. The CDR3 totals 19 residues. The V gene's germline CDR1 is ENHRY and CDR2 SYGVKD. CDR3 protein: CAISLAWDRKGTGANVLTF.

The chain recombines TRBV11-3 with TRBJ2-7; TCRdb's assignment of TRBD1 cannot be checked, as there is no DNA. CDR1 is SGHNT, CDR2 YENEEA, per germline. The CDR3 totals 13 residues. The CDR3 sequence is CASSSRRGYEQYF.

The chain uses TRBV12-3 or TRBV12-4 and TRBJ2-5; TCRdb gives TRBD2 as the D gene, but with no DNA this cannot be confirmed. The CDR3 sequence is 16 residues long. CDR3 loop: CASSPLAGGGQETQYF.

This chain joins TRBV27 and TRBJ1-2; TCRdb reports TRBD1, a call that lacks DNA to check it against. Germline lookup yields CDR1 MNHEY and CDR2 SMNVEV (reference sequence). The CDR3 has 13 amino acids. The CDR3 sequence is CASSLQGSNGYTF.

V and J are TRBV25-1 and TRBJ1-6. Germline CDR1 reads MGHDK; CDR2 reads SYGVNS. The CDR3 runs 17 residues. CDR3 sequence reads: CASRESNGRGSNSPLHF.

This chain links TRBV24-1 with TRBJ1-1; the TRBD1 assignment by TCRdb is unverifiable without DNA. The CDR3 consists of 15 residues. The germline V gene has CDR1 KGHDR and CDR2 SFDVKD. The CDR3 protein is CATSDSKDRGTEAFF.

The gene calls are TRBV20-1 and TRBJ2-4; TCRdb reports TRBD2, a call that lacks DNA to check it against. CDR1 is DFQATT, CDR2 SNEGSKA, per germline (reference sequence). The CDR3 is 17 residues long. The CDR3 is CSARGGTSGREGDIQYF.

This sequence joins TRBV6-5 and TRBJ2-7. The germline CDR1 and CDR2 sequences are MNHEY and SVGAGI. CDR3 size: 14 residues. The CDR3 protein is CASSYASGDYEQYF.

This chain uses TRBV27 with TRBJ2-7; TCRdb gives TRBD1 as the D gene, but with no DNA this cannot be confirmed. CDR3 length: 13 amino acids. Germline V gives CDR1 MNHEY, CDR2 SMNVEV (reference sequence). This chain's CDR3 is CASSSVDRDEQYF.

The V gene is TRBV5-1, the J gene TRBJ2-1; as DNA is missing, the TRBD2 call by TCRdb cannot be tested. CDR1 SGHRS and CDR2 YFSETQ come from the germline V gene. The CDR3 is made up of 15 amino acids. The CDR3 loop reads CASSYGLGLAQEQFF.

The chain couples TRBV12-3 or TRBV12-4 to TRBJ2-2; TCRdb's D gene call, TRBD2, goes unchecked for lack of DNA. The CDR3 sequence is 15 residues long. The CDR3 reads CASRRGRALAGELFF.

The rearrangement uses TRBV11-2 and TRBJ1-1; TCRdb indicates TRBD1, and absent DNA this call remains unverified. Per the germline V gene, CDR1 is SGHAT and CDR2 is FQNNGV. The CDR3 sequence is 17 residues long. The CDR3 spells CASSLYPGRRENTEAFF.

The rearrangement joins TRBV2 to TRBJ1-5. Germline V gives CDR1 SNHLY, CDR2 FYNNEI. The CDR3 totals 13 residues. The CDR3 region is CASHVASNQPQHF.

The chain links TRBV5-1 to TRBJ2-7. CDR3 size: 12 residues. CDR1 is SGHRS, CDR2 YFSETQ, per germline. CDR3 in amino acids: CASSTSSYEQYF. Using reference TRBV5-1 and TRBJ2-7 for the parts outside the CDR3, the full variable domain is KAGVTQTPRYLIKTRGQQVTLSCSPISGHRSVSWYQQTPGQGLQFLFEYFSETQRNKGNFPGRFSGRQFSNSRSEMNVSTLELGDSALYLCASSTSSYEQYFGPGTRLTVT.

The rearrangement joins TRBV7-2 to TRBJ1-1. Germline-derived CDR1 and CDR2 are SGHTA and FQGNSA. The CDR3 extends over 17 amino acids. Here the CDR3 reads CASSLVRGGQVNTEAFF.

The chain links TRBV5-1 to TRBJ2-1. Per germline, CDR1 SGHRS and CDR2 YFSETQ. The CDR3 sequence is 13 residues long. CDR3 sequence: CASSLDDGGKQFF.

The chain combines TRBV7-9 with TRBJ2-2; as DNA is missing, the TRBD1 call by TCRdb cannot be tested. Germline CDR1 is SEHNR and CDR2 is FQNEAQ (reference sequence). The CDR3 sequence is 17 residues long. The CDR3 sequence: CASRYAVGQESTGELFF.

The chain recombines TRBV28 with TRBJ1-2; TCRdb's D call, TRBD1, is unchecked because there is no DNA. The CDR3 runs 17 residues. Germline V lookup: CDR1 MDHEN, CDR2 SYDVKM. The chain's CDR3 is CASSAPPLDRGNYGYTF.

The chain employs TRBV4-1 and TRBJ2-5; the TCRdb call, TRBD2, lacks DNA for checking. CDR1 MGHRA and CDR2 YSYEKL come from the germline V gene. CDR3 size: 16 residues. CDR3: CASTGLSGRGMETQYF.

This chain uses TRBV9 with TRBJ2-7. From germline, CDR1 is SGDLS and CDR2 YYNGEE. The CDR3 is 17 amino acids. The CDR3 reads CASSVGMAQRELDEQYF.

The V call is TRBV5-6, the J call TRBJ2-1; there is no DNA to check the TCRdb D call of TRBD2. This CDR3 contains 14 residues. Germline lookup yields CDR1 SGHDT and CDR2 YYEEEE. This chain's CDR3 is CASSHSGKYNEQFF. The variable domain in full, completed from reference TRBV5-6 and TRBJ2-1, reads DAGVTQSPTHLIKTRGQQVTLRCSPKSGHDTVSWYQQALGQGPQFIFQYYEEEERQRGNFPDRFSGHQFPNYSSELNVNALLLGDSALYLCASSHSGKYNEQFFGPGTRLTVL.

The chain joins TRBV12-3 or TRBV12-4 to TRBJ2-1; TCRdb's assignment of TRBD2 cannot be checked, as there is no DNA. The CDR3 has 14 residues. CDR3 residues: CASSHAAVLAEQFF.

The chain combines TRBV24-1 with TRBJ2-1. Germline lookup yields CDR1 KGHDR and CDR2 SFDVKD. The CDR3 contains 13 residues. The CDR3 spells CATRSATNNEQFF.